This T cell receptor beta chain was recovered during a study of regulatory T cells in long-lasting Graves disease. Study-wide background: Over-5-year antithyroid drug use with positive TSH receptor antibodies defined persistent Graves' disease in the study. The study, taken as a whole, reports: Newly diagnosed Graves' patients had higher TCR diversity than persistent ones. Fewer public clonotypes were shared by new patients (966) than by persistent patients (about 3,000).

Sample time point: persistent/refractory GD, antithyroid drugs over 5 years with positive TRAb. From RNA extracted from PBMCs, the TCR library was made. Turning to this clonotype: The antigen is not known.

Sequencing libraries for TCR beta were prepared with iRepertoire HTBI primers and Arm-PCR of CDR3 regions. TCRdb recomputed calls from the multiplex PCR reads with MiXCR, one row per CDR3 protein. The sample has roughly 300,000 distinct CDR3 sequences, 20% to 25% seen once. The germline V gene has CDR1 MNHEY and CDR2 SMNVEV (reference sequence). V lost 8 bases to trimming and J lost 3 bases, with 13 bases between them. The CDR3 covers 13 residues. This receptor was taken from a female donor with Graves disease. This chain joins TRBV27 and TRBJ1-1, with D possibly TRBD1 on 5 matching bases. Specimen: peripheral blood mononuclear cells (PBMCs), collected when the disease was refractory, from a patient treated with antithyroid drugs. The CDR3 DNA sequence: TGTGCCAGCTCATGGGGCAGGGACACTGAAGCTTTCTTT. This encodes CASSWGRDTEAFF.